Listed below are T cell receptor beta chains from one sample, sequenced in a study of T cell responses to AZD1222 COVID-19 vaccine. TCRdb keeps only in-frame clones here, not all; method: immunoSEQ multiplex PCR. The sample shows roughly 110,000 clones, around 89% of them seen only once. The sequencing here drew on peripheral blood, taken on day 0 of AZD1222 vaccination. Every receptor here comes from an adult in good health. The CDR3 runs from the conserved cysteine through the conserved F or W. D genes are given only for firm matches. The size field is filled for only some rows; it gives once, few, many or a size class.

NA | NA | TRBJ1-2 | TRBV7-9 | CASSLAPSNYGYTF | TGTGCCAGCAGCTTAGCCCCTTCTAACTATGGCTACACCTTC
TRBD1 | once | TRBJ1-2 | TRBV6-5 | CASSYFRTGGGYGYTF | TGTGCCAGCAGTTACTTCAGGACAGGGGGCGGCTATGGCTACACCTTC
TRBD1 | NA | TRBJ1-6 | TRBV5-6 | CASRGQGSSPLHF | TGTGCCAGCAGGGGACAGGGGAGTTCACCCCTCCACTTT
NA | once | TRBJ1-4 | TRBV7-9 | CASRSDVHPNEKLFF | TGTGCCAGCAGATCAGACGTACACCCGAATGAAAAACTGTTTTTT
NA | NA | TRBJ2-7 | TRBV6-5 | CASSSGTSPSEQYF | TGTGCCAGCAGTTCCGGGACTTCCCCCTCCGAGCAGTACTTC
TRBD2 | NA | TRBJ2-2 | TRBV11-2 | CASSLIGTSGYHGELFF | TGTGCCAGCAGCTTAATCGGGACTAGCGGCTACCACGGGGAGCTGTTTTTT
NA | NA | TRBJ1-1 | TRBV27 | CASSLYVQTTTEAFF | TGTGCCAGCAGTTTATATGTACAGACTACCACTGAAGCTTTCTTT
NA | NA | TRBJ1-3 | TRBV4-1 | CASSQDRARSSGNTIYF | TGCGCCAGCAGCCAAGATAGGGCGCGATCCTCTGGAAACACCATATATTTT
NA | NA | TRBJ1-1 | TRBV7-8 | CASSLPGGKGNTEAFF | TGTGCCAGCAGCTTACCGGGGGGAAAGGGGAACACTGAAGCTTTCTTT
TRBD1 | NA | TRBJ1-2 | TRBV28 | CASRDRPISYGYTF | TGTGCCAGCCGGGACAGGCCCATTTCGTATGGCTACACCTTC
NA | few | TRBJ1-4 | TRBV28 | CASSSYRVGDEKLFF | TGTGCCAGCAGTTCATACAGGGTAGGAGATGAAAAACTGTTTTTT
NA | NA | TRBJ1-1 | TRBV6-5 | CASSWNRRDTEAFF | TGTGCCAGCAGTTGGAACCGGCGGGACACTGAAGCTTTCTTT
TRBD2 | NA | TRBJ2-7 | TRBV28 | CASSPPGGRTSSYEQYF | TGTGCCAGCAGCCCCCCGGGAGGCAGGACCAGCTCCTACGAGCAGTACTTC
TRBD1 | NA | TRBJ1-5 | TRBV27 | CASSRQGELGNQPQHF | TGTGCCAGCAGCAGACAGGGGGAGTTGGGCAATCAGCCCCAGCATTTT
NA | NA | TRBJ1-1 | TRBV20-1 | CNSWINTEAFF | TGCAACTCATGGATAAACACTGAAGCTTTCTTT
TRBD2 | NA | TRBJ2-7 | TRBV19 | CASSPGTSGVRYEQYF | TGTGCCAGTAGCCCCGGGACTAGCGGCGTGAGGTACGAGCAGTACTTC
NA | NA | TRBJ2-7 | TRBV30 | CAWSVRTRHYEQYF | TGTGCCTGGAGTGTACGTACGCGGCACTACGAGCAGTACTTC
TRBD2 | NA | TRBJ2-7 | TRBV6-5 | CASSYRAGVYEQYF | TGTGCCAGCAGTTACCGAGCGGGAGTCTACGAGCAGTACTTC